This section outlines one TCR beta chain sequence together with its context. This sample is drawn from a study of T-cell memory formation after mild COVID-19. Each CDR3 protein is one row after TCRdb ran MiXCR on the 5' RACE reads. The sample has a few hundred thousand distinct CDR3 sequences, under 30% seen once. CDR1 and CDR2 from the germline V gene are KGHDR and SFDVKD. This CDR3 has 15 amino acids. The germline V and J ends were trimmed by 4 bases and 12 bases, with 21 bases remaining between them. The sequencing sample was made of PBMCs or a T cell subset sorted from them (not recorded which). The receptor comes from an adult woman who had mild COVID-19 (a few samples of this study predate the infection). Cell type and time point are not known. The chain combines TRBV24-1 with TRBJ2-1; D unresolved. In DNA form, the CDR3 reads TGTGCCACCAGTGACACTGCAATCAGTCCGGGTGGGCAGTTCTTC. Translating gives CATSDTAISPGGQFF.